This T cell receptor beta chain originates from a study of blood T cells in healthy people across ages. Trimming removed 7 bases from V and 2 bases from J; junction bases left unmatched: 4. This CDR3 comprises 14 residues. The V gene's germline CDR1 is ENHRY and CDR2 SYGVKD. A second roughly 6 to 12 cycle PCR used barcoded and J-beta primers. All samples gave at least 2.5 million CDR3-containing paired-end reads. TCRdb itself ran the 5' RACE reads through MiXCR, one entry per CDR3 protein. The top ten hold around 23% of the sample, which has 1.5 million to 2 million distinct CDR3 sequences, about 39% seen once.

The source material was blood. This clonotype originated in a human donor in good health. The gene calls are TRBV10-3 and TRBJ1-2; 10 positions match TRBD1. The CDR3 DNA reads TGTGCCATCAAGGGGACAGGGGCAAACTATGGCTACACCTTC. It encodes CAIKGTGANYGYTF.